This T cell receptor (beta chain) was recovered during a study of blood T cell repertoires in COVID-19. This CDR3 is built from 16 residues. Per the germline V gene, CDR1 is SGDLS and CDR2 is YYNGEE. V lost 3 bases to trimming and J lost 0 bases; unmatched junction nucleotides: 8. Some clones are missing from TCRdb's copy, which holds only in-frame ones; the method was immunoSEQ multiplex PCR. The table records 85,000 to 95,000 clones, more than 70% of them present only once. The source of this sequence is a man in his fifties or sixties with acute or convalescent COVID-19. The chain couples TRBV9 to TRBJ2-7, with 8 positions matching TRBD2. Sequencing was carried out using peripheral blood. The CDR3 loop is CASSASVAGGSYEQYF. CDR3 sequence (DNA): TGTGCCAGCAGCGCCTCCGTCGCGGGGGGCTCCTACGAGCAGTACTTC. The full variable domain, completed using reference TRBV9 and TRBJ2-7, is DSGVTQTPKHLITATGQRVTLRCSPRSGDLSVYWYQQSLDQGLQFLIQYYNGEERAKGNILERFSAQQFPDLHSELNLSSLELGDSALYFCASSASVAGGSYEQYFGPGTRLTVT.